The clone carrying this TCR beta chain has a count of ten or more. This specimen comes from a study of beta chain features in type 1 diabetes. Reverse transcribing all isolated RNA meant expressed TCRB transcripts were sequenced. It was found that naive, central memory and regulatory T cell samples averaged around 3.8 million reads. The table came from immunoSEQ multiplex PCR; TCRdb's copy has only in-frame clones and leaves some out. This repertoire shows 330,000 or so clones, 12% to 15% found once; its top ten account for about 6.6%. Deletions cut 5 bases from V and 2 bases from J, with 3 bases between. Germline V gene sequence: CDR1 WSHSY, CDR2 SAAADI. The CDR3 is 11 residues long.

What was sequenced was central memory CD4+ T cells from blood. The sequence derives from a man between 25 and 39 years old in good health. V gene TRBV10-2 combines with J gene TRBJ1-2; the D is unclear. DNA for the CDR3: TGCGCCAGCAGTCAGAACTATGGCTACACCTTC. Translated, it gives CASSQNYGYTF.